This T cell receptor beta chain was identified during a study of T cells in Graves' hyperthyroidism and ophthalmopathy. Germline V CDR1 and CDR2: SGHDT, YYEEEE. This CDR3 has 14 amino acids. V lost 0 bases and J 5 bases, leaving 12 bases between the germline ends. A word on this clonotype: A single base separates this from a much larger clone, so it may be a read error.

RNA transcripts provided the source from which TCR beta CDR3 regions were amplified. TCR CDR3 underwent first-round RT-PCR with the HTBI primer set. One entry per CDR3 protein results from TCRdb running MiXCR on the multiplex PCR reads. The data hold some 490,000 distinct CDR3 sequences, with approximately 16% observed a single time. The V gene is TRBV5-6, the J gene TRBJ2-7; D gene unclear. Sequencing input: blood. The clonotype comes from a woman in her 30s with Graves' ophthalmopathy. CDR3 sequence: CASSLDNLGDEQYF. CDR3 DNA: TGTGCCAGCAGCTTGGACAATTTGGGTGACGAGCAGTACTTC. The full variable domain, its missing parts supplied by reference TRBV5-6 and TRBJ2-7, is DAGVTQSPTHLIKTRGQQVTLRCSPKSGHDTVSWYQQALGQGPQFIFQYYEEEERQRGNFPDRFSGHQFPNYSSELNVNALLLGDSALYLCASSLDNLGDEQYFGPGTRLTVT.